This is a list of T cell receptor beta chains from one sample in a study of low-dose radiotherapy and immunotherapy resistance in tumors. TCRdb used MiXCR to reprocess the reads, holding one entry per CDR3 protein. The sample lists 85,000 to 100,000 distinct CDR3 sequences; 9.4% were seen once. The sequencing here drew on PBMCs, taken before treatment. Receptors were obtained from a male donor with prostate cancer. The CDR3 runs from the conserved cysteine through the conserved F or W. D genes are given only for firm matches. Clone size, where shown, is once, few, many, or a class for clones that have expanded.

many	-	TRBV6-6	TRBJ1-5	TGTGCCAGCAGTTTTCACAGGGAGAATCAGCCCCAGCATTTT	CASSFHRENQPQHF
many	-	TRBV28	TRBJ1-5	TGTGCCAGCACACAGGTCGGGATTAGACAGCCCCAGCATTTT	CASTQVGIRQPQHF
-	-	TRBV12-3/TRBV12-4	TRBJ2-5	TGTGCCAGCAGGGGGACTGTTCTCGGCCAGTACTTC	CASRGTVLGQYF
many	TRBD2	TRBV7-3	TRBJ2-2	TGTGCCAGCAGCAGGACTAGCGACGGCGGGGAGCTGTTTTTT	CASSRTSDGGELFF
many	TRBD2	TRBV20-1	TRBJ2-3	TGCAGTGCTTGCCCGAAAGGGACTAGCGGGAGGGAGGGCACAGATACGCAGTATTTT	CSACPKGTSGREGTDTQYF
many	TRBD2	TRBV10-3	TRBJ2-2	TGTGCCATCAGTGGGCTAGCGGGCAACACCGGGGAGCTGTTTTTT	CAISGLAGNTGELFF
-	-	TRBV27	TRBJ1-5	TGTGCCAGCAGTGGGGGGACCCTTAGCAATCAGCCCCAGCATTTT	CASSGGTLSNQPQHF
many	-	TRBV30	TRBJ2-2	TGTGCCTGGAGGGGATACAGCCACACCGGGGAGCTGTTTTTT	CAWRGYSHTGELFF
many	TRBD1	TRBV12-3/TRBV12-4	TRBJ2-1	TGTGCCAGTGGTCGTGGGACAGGGGCAGGAGAGCAGTTCTTC	CASGRGTGAGEQFF
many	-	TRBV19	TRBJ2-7	TGTGCCAGTAGTGAGTGGAAGAGCTCCTACGAGCAGTACTTC	CASSEWKSSYEQYF
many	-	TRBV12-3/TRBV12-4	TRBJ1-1	TGTGCCAGCAGTTTATTGATGAGCACTGAAGCTTTCTTT	CASSLLMSTEAFF
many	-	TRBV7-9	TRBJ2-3	TGTGCCAGCAGTCCCGATACAGATACGCAGTATTTT	CASSPDTDTQYF
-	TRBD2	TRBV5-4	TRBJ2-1	TGTGCCAGCAGCGCCGGTGGTAGCGGGAGTATCCGGAATGAGCAGTTCTTC	CASSAGGSGSIRNEQFF
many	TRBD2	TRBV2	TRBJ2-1	TGTGCCAGCATGTCAGCGGGAGGCAGTTACAATGAGCAGTTCTTC	CASMSAGGSYNEQFF
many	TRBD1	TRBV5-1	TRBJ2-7	TGCGCCAGCAGCACGGGACAGGGGATCTACGAGCAGTACTTC	CASSTGQGIYEQYF
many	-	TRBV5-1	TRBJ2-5	TGCGCCAGCAGCTTGGGGGTTAGCCCCCAAGAGACCCAGTACTTC	CASSLGVSPQETQYF
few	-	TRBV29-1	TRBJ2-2	-	CSVEAETPGSCFF
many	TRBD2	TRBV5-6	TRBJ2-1	TGTGCCAGCAGCTATAAACTAGCGACGGGCGATGAGCAGTTCTTC	CASSYKLATGDEQFF
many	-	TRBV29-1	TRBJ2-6	TGCAGCGTTTCCATGTTGACGACTGGGGCCAACGTCCTGACTTTC	CSVSMLTTGANVLTF
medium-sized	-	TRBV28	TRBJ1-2	TGTGCCAGCAGTCCGAGAGGACTGGGGCTGAGCTATGGCTACACCTTC	CASSPRGLGLSYGYTF
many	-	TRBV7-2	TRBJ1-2	TGTGCCAGCAGCTTAGGAACAGGGAGAGGTGGCTACACCTTC	CASSLGTGRGGYTF
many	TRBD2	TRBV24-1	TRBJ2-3	TGTGCCACCAGTGGAACAACTAGCGGGAGGGCCACAGATACGCAGTATTTT	CATSGTTSGRATDTQYF
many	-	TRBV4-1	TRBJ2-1	TGCGCCAGCAGCCAAGACCAGGGTATCGGCTCCTACAATGAGCAGTTCTTC	CASSQDQGIGSYNEQFF
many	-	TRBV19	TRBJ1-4	TGTGCCAGTGGAGAGACAGGAACTAATGAAAAACTGTTTTTT	CASGETGTNEKLFF
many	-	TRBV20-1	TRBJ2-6	TGCAGTGCTCATACACCAAGACAGGTTAGCTCTGGGGCCAACGTCCTGACTTTC	CSAHTPRQVSSGANVLTF
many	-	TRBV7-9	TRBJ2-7	TGTGCCAGCAGCCCACGGACAGCATTATCCTACGAGCAGTACTTC	CASSPRTALSYEQYF
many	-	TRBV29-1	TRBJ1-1	TGCAGCGTTCGGGGGGCGAGCACTGAAGCTTTCTTT	CSVRGASTEAFF
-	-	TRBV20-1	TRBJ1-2	TGCAGTGCAGACCCTCCGGGGAACTATGGCTACACCTTC	CSADPPGNYGYTF
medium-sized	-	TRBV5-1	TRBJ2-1	TGCGCCAGCAGCTTGGGGGACCACAATGAGCAGTTCTTC	CASSLGDHNEQFF
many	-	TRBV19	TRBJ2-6	TGTGCCACCCGTGGGGTAGACTCTGGGGCCAACGTCCTGACTTTC	CATRGVDSGANVLTF
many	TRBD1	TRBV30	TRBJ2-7	TGTGCCTGGAGTCCAGGACAGGGTATCTCCTACGAGCAGTACTTC	CAWSPGQGISYEQYF
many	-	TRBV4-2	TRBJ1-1	TGTGCCAGCAGCCAAGATTGGGGTGGGAACACTGAAGCTTTCTTT	CASSQDWGGNTEAFF
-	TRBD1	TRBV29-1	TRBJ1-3	TGCAGCGTCACTCAGGGGACAGCCAGCTCTGGAAACACCATATATTTT	CSVTQGTASSGNTIYF